The table lists the clone carrying this TCR beta chain with many counts. Its specificity is not known. This sample is part of a study of T-cell memory formation after mild COVID-19. Findings and limits, study-wide: Shrinking CD4+ clones resided mostly in CM and EM, and CD8+ ones in EMRA. Some responding clones appeared in pre-infection memory, suggesting cross-reactive memory joined.

cDNA libraries for TCR alpha and TCR beta, carrying sample barcodes and UMIs, came from 5'RACE with constant-segment primers. TCRdb re-analysed the 5' RACE reads in MiXCR, keeping a single row per CDR3 protein. The sample contains around 33,000 distinct CDR3 sequences, around a fifth of which appear only once. In germline, CDR1 is MDHEN, CDR2 SYDVKM. Trimming shortened V by 5 bases and J by 5 bases, and 18 bases separated the two germline ends. The CDR3 extends over 15 amino acids. This receptor was identified in an adult who had mild COVID-19 (a few samples of this study predate the infection). Cell type and time point are not known. The J gene is TRBJ2-5, the V gene TRBV28, with D perhaps matching TRBD1 or TRBD2 (5 bases each). Sequencing used PBMCs or a T cell subset sorted from them (not recorded which). This CDR3 is CASSTRDLQGETQYF. The CDR3, as DNA: TGTGCCAGCAGTACACGGGACCTACAAGGGGAGACCCAGTACTTC.